The next 16 T cell receptor beta chains were all read from a single sample in a study of cytomegalovirus exposure and HLA in healthy donors. The PCR employed 60 Vbeta primers together with 13 Jbeta primers. Libraries were prepared by immunoSEQ multiplex PCR; TCRdb keeps only in-frame clonotypes and omits some of them. This table holds some 120,000 clones, 80% found once. The sequenced sample consisted of PBMCs. Every receptor here comes from a man younger than 40 in good health and CMV-seronegative.

The chain recombines TRBV7-6 with TRBJ1-4, with D possibly being TRBD1 (5 bases). The CDR3 runs to 14 residues. V was cut by 6 bases and J by 0 bases, with 8 bases left in between. CDR1 SGHVS and CDR2 FNYEAQ come from the germline V gene. CDR3 protein: CASRGGTTNEKLFF. The CDR3 DNA sequence: TGTGCCAGCAGGGGGGGGACAACTAATGAAAAACTGTTTTTT.

The CDR3: CASSREGDRYEQYF. CDR3 bases: TGTGCCAGCAGTAGAGAGGGGGATCGTTACGAGCAGTACTTC. J is TRBJ2-7 and V is TRBV5-6; the D gene is possibly TRBD1 (6 bases). The germline V gene encodes CDR1 SGHDT and CDR2 YYEEEE. The CDR3 covers 14 residues. The V end lost 5 bases, the J end lost 4 bases, and 16 bases lay between the germline ends. The entire variable domain, with the rest obtained from reference TRBV5-6 and TRBJ2-7, is as follows: DAGVTQSPTHLIKTRGQQVTLRCSPKSGHDTVSWYQQALGQGPQFIFQYYEEEERQRGNFPDRFSGHQFPNYSSELNVNALLLGDSALYLCASSREGDRYEQYFGPGTRLTVT.

The chain has TRBV19 and TRBJ2-5; D perhaps matches TRBD1 (6 bases). The CDR3 has 15 residues. Germline V gives CDR1 LNHDA, CDR2 SQIVND (reference sequence). The V end was cut by 3 bases, the J end by 5 bases, with 16 bases between. In DNA form, the CDR3 reads TGTGCCAGTAGTATTGGGGGCTTAAGCGTGGAGACCCAGTACTTC. Translation: CASSIGGLSVETQYF. Together with reference TRBV19 and TRBJ2-5, the CDR3 gives the full variable domain: DGGITQSPKYLFRKEGQNVTLSCEQNLNHDAMYWYRQDPGQGLRLIYYSQIVNDFQKGDIAEGYSVSREKKESFPLTVTSAQKNPTAFYLCASSIGGLSVETQYFGPGTRLLVL.

The chain couples TRBV29-1 to TRBJ2-4; TRBD2 agrees at 10 bases. CDR1 is SQVTM and CDR2 is ANQGSEA in the germline V gene. The trim removed 6 bases at V and 12 bases at J, leaving 11 bases unmatched. The CDR3 runs to 13 residues. The CDR3 region is CSVGGLARKDQYF. The CDR3, as DNA: TGCAGCGTGGGGGGACTAGCGAGAAAAGATCAGTACTTC.

The chain joins TRBV5-4 to TRBJ2-5, with TRBD2 identical over 13 bases. J lost 4 bases, V lost 4 bases, and 4 bases had no gene match. The CDR3 has 15 amino acids. Germline assignment: CDR1 SGHNT and CDR2 YYREEE (reference sequence). CDR3: CASSTGLAGSETQYF. The DNA of the CDR3 is TGTGCCAGCAGCACGGGACTAGCGGGGTCAGAGACCCAGTACTTC.

The rearrangement uses TRBV28 and TRBJ1-1, with D hard to call. This CDR3 has 13 residues. Germline values: CDR1 MDHEN, CDR2 SYDVKM. V gave up 6 bases and J gave up 4 bases, with 12 bases separating them. The CDR3 nucleotides read TGTGCCAGCAGGAGGGTCGAGAGCACTGAAGCTTTCTTT. Translated, it gives CASRRVESTEAFF.

This rearrangement joins TRBV5-4 to TRBJ1-2, with D maybe TRBD1 (6 bases). The germline V gene encodes CDR1 SGHNT and CDR2 YYREEE (reference sequence). The germline V and J ends were trimmed by 4 bases and 4 bases, with 20 bases remaining between them. The CDR3 is 16 residues long. The CDR3 is CASSHHSNQGLYGYTF. Written as DNA, the CDR3 is TGTGCCAGCAGCCACCATTCTAATCAGGGGCTCTATGGCTACACCTTC.

This sequence joins TRBV10-3 and TRBJ2-5, with 9 bases fitting TRBD1. The CDR3 spans 13 residues. The V and J ends lost 8 bases and 5 bases, in that order; junction bases with no gene match: 6. The V gene's germline CDR1 is ENHRY and CDR2 SYGVKD. The CDR3 here is CAISGDRDETQYF. CDR3 DNA sequence: TGTGCCATCTCTGGGGACAGGGATGAGACCCAGTACTTC.

V is TRBV28 and J is TRBJ1-4; TRBD1 agrees at 7 bases. Trimming cost V 3 bases and J 6 bases; bases outside gene matches: 10. The CDR3 totals 16 residues. The germline CDR1 and CDR2 sequences are MDHEN and SYDVKM. The CDR3 coding sequence is TGTGCCAGCAGTTTCATCGGAGGGGGCAGGGATGAAAAACTGTTTTTT. Translated, it gives CASSFIGGGRDEKLFF.

The chain employs TRBV4-3 and TRBJ1-1; the match to TRBD1 covers 8 bases. The CDR3 has 18 residues. Germline loops: CDR1 LGHNA, CDR2 YSLEER. The ends lost 3 bases at V and 4 bases at J; junction bases unmatched: 16. The CDR3 sequence: CASSQVFRDRGWTTEAFF. The CDR3 coding sequence is TGCGCCAGCAGCCAGGTCTTTAGAGACAGGGGTTGGACCACTGAAGCTTTCTTT.

The gene calls are TRBV9 and TRBJ2-1, with 11 nucleotides matching TRBD2. The CDR3 is 18 amino acids. Germline values: CDR1 SGDLS, CDR2 YYNGEE. J was trimmed by 2 bases and V by 3 bases; bases with no gene match: 10. CDR3: CASSGRIGTSGTYNEQFF. The CDR3 nucleotides read TGTGCCAGCAGCGGAAGAATTGGGACTAGCGGCACCTACAATGAGCAGTTCTTC.

This chain uses TRBV6-1 with TRBJ2-5; D perhaps matches TRBD2 (6 bases). With 4 bases removed from V and 5 bases from J, the gap between germline ends came to 11 bases. Germline assignment: CDR1 MNHNS and CDR2 SASEGT. The CDR3 loop spans 13 amino acids. CDR3 region: CASSAGVWETQYF. The CDR3 coding sequence is TGTGCCAGCAGTGCGGGAGTCTGGGAGACCCAGTACTTC.

Regarding this clone: Given a much more abundant clone one base away, this may be a read error. The chain recombines TRBV7-8 with TRBJ1-1; TRBD1 matches 10 bases. Germline trimming cut 7 bases from V and 2 bases from J; bases unmatched to any gene: 1. CDR1 and CDR2 from the germline V gene are SGHVS and FQNEAQ. The CDR3 sequence is 13 residues long. DNA for the CDR3: TGTGCCAGCATGACAGGGGGCAACACTGAAGCTTTCTTT. It is translated as CASMTGGNTEAFF.

The chain uses TRBV6-1 and TRBJ1-5, with 11 bases that match TRBD1. The CDR3 totals 15 residues. Germline V gene sequence: CDR1 MNHNS, CDR2 SASEGT. V shed 4 bases, J shed 8 bases, and the junction held 7 bases outside the gene matches. CDR3 coding DNA: TGTGCCAGCAGTGTTGGGACAGGGGGGAGGGAGCCCCAGCATTTT. Amino acid sequence: CASSVGTGGREPQHF.

The gene calls are TRBV7-9 and TRBJ1-4, with D tentatively TRBD1 (5 bases). V lost 5 bases to trimming and J lost 2 bases, with 15 bases between them. Germline CDR1 and CDR2: SEHNR and FQNEAQ (reference sequence). The CDR3 covers 16 residues. In nucleotides, the CDR3 is TGTGCCAGCAGCCCCAGCGGGGGGTCTACTAATGAAAAACTGTTTTTT. Translation: CASSPSGGSTNEKLFF.

The CDR3 bases are TGCGCCAGCAGCGAAACTCCAGGGGCCACTGAAGCTTTCTTT. It is translated as CASSETPGATEAFF. This rearrangement joins TRBV5-1 to TRBJ1-1; a weak D match, TRBD1 (6 bases). The CDR3 has 14 amino acids. Germline CDR1 reads SGHRS; CDR2 reads YFSETQ. V was shortened by 4 bases and J by 4 bases, with 14 bases between the two germline ends.